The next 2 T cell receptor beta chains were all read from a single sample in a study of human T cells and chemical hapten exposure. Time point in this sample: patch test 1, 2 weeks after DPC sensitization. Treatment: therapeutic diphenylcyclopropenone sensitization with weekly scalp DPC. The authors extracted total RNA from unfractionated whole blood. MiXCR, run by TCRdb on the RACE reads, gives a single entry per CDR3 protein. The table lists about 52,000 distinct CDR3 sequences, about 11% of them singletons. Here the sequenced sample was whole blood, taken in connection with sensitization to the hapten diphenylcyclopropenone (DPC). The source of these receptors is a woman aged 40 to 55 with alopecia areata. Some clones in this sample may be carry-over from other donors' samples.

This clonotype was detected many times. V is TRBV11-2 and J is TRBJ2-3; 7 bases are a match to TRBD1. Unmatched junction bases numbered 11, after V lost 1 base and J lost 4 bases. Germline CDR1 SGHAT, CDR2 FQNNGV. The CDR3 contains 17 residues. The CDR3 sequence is CASSLGRRGQYADTQYF. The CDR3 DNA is TGTGCCAGCAGCTTAGGGAGAAGGGGACAGTATGCAGATACGCAGTATTTT.

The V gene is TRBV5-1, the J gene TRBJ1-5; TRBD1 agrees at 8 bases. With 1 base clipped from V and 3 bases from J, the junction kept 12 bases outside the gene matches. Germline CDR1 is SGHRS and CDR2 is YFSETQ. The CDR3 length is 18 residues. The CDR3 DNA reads TGCGCCAGCAGCTTGCAACCCCAGGGGGCTAATTCCAATCAGCCCCAGCATTTT. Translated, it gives CASSLQPQGANSNQPQHF.